This T cell receptor (beta chain) appears in the sequencing data of a study of OX40 agonist ivuxolimab in advanced cancers. V shed 4 bases, J shed 4 bases, and the junction held 11 bases outside the gene matches. Germline CDR1 MNHEY, CDR2 SVGAGI. The CDR3 loop spans 16 amino acids. Profiling relied on immunoSEQ multiplex PCR, and the TCRdb table lists in-frame clones only, not all of them. The data show fewer than 25,000 clones, 75% to 90% seen once. The chain has TRBV6-5 and TRBJ2-5; 8 positions agree with TRBD2. This receptor was obtained from an adult with an advanced solid tumor such as melanoma, head and neck, liver or kidney cancer. Material: CD4+ or CD8+ T cells sorted from blood, obtained in a trial of the OX40 agonist ivuxolimab. DNA of the CDR3: TGTGCCAGCAGTTTAATGACTAGCGCACCCGGAGAGACCCAGTACTTC. Its translation is CASSLMTSAPGETQYF.